This TCR beta chain was recovered during a study of T cells in Graves' hyperthyroidism and ophthalmopathy. Study-wide results and limits: A model of 13 V-J features distinguished ophthalmopathy from stable hyperthyroidism.

The CDR3 is made up of 12 amino acids. CDR1 is SQVTM and CDR2 is ANQGSEA in the germline V gene. V was trimmed by 4 bases and J by 8 bases, leaving 12 bases between them. Amplification of TCR beta CDR3 regions used RNA as the template. The TCR CDR3 first-round RT-PCR relied on the HTBI primer set. One entry per CDR3 protein results from TCRdb running MiXCR on the multiplex PCR reads. The table has about 340,000 distinct CDR3 sequences, 15% to 20% seen once. Comments on this clonotype: No antigen is known for it.

This chain uses TRBV29-1 with TRBJ2-1; D not certain. The sequence derives from a woman aged 45-60 years with Graves' hyperthyroidism. The source material was blood. The CDR3 bases are TGCAGCGTTGGAGTCTCTTCCCATGAGCAGTTCTTC. It translates to CSVGVSSHEQFF.